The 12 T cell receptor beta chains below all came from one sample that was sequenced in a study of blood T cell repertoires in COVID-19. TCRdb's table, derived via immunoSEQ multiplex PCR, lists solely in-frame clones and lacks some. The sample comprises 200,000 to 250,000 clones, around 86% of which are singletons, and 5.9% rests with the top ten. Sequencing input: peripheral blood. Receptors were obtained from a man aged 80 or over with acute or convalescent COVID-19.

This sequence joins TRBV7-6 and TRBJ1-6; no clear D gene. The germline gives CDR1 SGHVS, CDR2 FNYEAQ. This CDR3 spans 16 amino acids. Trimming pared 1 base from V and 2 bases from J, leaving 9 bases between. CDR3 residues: CASSLEPPAYNSPLHF. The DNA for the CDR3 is TGTGCCAGCAGCTTAGAGCCCCCCGCCTATAATTCACCCCTCCACTTT.

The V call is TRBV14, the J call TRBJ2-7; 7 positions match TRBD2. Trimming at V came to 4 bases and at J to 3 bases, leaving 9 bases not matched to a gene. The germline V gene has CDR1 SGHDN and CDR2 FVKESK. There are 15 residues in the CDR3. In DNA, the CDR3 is TGTGCCAGCAGCCCTCGACTAGCACCCCTCTACGAGCAGTACTTC. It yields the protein CASSPRLAPLYEQYF.

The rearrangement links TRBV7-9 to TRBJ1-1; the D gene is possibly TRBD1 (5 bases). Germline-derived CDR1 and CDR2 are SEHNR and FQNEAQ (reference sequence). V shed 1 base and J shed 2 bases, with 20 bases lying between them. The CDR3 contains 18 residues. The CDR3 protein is CASSLEGFSWGLNTEAFF. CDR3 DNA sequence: TGTGCCAGCAGCTTAGAGGGCTTTAGCTGGGGCTTAAACACTGAAGCTTTCTTT.

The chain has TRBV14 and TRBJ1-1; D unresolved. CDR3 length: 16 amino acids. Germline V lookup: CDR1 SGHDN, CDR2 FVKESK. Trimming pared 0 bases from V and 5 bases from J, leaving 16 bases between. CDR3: CASSQESALLWTEAFF. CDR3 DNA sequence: TGTGCCAGCAGCCAAGAAAGTGCGCTCCTGTGGACTGAAGCTTTCTTT.

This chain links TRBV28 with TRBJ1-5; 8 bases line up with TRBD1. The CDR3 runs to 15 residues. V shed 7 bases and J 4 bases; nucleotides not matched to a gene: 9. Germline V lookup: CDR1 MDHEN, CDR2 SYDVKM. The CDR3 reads CASTKDRAHNQPQHF. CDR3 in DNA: TGTGCCAGCACCAAGGACAGGGCCCATAATCAGCCCCAGCATTTT. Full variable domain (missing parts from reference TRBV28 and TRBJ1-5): DVKVTQSSRYLVKRTGEKVFLECVQDMDHENMFWYRQDPGLGLRLIYFSYDVKMKEKGDIPEGYSVSREKKERFSLILESASTNQTSMYLCASTKDRAHNQPQHFGDGTRLSIL.

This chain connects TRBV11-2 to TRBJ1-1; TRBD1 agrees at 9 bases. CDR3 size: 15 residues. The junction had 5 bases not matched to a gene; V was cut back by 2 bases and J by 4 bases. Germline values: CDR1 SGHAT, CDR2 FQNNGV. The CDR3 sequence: CASSLNRGRGTEAFF. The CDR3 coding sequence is TGTGCCAGCAGCTTAAACAGGGGGCGGGGCACTGAAGCTTTCTTT.

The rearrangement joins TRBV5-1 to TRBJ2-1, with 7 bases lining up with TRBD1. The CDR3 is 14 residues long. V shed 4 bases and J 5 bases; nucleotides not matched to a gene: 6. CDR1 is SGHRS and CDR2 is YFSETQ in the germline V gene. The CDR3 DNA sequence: TGCGCCAGCAGCAACACAGGGGTCGACAATGAGCAGTTCTTC. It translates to CASSNTGVDNEQFF.

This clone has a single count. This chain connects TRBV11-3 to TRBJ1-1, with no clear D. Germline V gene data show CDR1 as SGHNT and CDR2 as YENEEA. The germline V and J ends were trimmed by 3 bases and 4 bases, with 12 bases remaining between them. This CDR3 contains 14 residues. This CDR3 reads CASSLSGSSTEAFF. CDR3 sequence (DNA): TGTGCCAGCAGCTTGTCCGGGAGTAGCACTGAAGCTTTCTTT.

CDR3: CASGRLALAEQFF. The CDR3 region has the DNA TGTGCCAGCGGCCGACTAGCCTTAGCGGAGCAGTTCTTC. The chain couples TRBV2 to TRBJ2-1; TRBD2 matches at 7 bases. Unmatched junction bases numbered 11, after V lost 8 bases and J lost 10 bases. This CDR3 has 13 amino acids. The germline CDR1 and CDR2 sequences are SNHLY and FYNNEI.

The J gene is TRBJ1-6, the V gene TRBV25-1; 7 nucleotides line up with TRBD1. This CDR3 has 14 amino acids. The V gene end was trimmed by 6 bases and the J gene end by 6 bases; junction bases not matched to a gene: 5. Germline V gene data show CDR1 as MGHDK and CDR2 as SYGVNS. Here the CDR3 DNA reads TGTGCCAGCAGGCCCGGGACAGTTAATTCACCCCTCCACTTT. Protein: CASRPGTVNSPLHF.

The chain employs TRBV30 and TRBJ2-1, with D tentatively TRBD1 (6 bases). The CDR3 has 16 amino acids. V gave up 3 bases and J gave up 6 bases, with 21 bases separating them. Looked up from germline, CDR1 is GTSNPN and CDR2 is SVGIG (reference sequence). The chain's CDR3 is CAWSGETGLTRNEQFF. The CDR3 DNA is TGTGCCTGGAGCGGGGAGACAGGCCTAACACGCAATGAGCAGTTCTTC.

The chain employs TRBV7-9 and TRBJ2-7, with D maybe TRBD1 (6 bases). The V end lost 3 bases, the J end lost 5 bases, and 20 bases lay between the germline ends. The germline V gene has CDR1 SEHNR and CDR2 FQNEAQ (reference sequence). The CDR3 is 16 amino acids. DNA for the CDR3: TGTGCCAGCAGCTTGGGTCATGGGAACAGGGCGGACGAGCAGTACGTC. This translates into CASSLGHGNRADEQYV.